The TCR beta chain described here comes from a study of identifying expanded T cells in peripheral blood. Concerning this clone itself: The antigen remains unidentified.

No infections or other immune events were documented during collection. The study's findings and limits: Clone count variance between roughly 2-week samples rose with total template count. Differentially abundant clones: around 1.2 between replicates, 16.4 at roughly 13 days, around 19 at four.

Per the germline V gene, CDR1 is SGHDT and CDR2 is YYEEEE. The CDR3 has 14 residues. V gave up 3 bases and J gave up 5 bases; unmatched junction bases: 5. Sequencing was performed with immunoSEQ multiplex PCR; in TCRdb, only in-frame clones are kept and a portion is missing. This table has about 110,000 clones, 75% to 90% appearing once. The V and J genes are TRBV5-6 and TRBJ2-5; 9 bases align to TRBD1. Source material: blood. The TCR was taken from a person aged 18 to 75 in good health. The chain's CDR3 is CASSSTGGGETQYF. CDR3 DNA sequence: TGTGCCAGCAGCTCGACAGGGGGTGGCGAGACCCAGTACTTC. Filled out from reference TRBV5-6 and TRBJ2-5, the complete variable domain reads DAGVTQSPTHLIKTRGQQVTLRCSPKSGHDTVSWYQQALGQGPQFIFQYYEEEERQRGNFPDRFSGHQFPNYSSELNVNALLLGDSALYLCASSSTGGGETQYFGPGTRLLVL.